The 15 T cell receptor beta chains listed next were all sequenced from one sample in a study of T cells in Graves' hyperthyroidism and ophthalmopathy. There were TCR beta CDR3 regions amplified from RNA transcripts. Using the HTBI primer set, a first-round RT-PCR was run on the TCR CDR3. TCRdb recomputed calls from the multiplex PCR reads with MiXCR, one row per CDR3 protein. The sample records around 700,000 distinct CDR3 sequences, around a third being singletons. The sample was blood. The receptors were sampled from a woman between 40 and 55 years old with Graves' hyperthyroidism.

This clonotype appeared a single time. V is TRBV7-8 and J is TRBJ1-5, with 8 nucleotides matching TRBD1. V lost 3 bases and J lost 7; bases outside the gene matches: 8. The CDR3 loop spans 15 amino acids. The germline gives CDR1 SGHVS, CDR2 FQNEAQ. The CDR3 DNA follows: TGTGCCAGCAGCTTCGACAGGGGAAAGGAGCAGCCCCAGCATTTT. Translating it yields CASSFDRGKEQPQHF. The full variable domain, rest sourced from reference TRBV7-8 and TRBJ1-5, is GAGVSQSPRYKVAKRGQDVALRCDPISGHVSLFWYQQALGQGPEFLTYFQNEAQLDKSGLPSDRFFAERPEGSVSTLKIQRTQQEDSAVYLCASSFDRGKEQPQHFGDGTRLSIL.

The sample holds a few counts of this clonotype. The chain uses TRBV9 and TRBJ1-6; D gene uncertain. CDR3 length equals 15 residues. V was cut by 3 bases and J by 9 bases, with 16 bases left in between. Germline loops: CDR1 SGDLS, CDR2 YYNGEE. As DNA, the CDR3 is TGTGCCAGCAGCGACCCGGGAGGGCAGATTTCACCCCTCCACTTT. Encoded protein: CASSDPGGQISPLHF.

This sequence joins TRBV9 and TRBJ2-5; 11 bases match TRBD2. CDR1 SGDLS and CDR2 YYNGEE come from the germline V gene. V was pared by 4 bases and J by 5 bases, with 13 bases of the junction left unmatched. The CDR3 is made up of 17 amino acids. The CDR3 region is CASSQDRLAGLFETQYF. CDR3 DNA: TGTGCCAGCAGCCAAGACAGACTAGCGGGATTATTTGAGACCCAGTACTTC.

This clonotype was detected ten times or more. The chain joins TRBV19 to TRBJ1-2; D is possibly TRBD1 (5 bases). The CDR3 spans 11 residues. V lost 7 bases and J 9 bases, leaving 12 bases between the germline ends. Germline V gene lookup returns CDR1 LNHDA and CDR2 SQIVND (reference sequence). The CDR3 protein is CASMEGSSYTF. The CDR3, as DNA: TGTGCCAGTATGGAGGGGAGTAGCTACACCTTC.

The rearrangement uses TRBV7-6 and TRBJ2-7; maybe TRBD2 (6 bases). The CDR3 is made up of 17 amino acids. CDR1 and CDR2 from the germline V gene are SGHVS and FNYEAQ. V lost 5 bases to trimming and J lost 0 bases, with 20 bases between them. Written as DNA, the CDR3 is TGTGCCAGCAGCCAACAGGAGCCGGGACTTCGCTCCTACGAGCAGTACTTC. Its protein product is CASSQQEPGLRSYEQYF.

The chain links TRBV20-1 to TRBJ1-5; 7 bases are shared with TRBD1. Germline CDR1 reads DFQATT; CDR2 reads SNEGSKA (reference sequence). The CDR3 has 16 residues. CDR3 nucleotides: TGCAGCGTTGAGGGGGGACAGTCGGGTAGCAATCAGCCCCAGCATTTT. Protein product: CSVEGGQSGSNQPQHF.

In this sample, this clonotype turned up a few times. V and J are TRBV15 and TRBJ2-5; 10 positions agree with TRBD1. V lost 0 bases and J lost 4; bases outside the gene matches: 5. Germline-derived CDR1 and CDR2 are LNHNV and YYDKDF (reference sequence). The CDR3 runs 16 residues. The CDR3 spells CATSRDETGGGETQYF. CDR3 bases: TGTGCCACCAGCAGAGATGAGACAGGGGGCGGAGAGACCCAGTACTTC.

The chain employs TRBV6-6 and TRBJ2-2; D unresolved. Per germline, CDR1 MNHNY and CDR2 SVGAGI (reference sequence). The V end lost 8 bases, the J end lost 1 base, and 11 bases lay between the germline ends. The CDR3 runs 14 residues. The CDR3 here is CASARLLNTGELFF. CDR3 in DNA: TGTGCCAGCGCAAGACTTCTGAACACCGGGGAGCTGTTTTTT.

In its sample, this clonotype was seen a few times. The CDR3 nucleotides read TGTGCCAGCAGCGCACCAGGGACTCACGAGACCCAGTACTTC. The encoded protein is CASSAPGTHETQYF. The chain employs TRBV9 and TRBJ2-5; D is possibly TRBD2 (6 bases). There are 14 residues in the CDR3. Germline V lookup: CDR1 SGDLS, CDR2 YYNGEE. Trimming took off 3 bases at V and 5 bases at J, with 14 bases between the two ends.

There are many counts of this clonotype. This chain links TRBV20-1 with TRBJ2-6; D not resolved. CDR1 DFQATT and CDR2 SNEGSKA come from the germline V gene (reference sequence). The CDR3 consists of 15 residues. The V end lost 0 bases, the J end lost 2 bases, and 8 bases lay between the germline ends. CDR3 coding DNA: TGCAGTGCTAGAGAACTCATGACTGGGGCCAACGTCCTGACTTTC. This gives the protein CSARELMTGANVLTF.

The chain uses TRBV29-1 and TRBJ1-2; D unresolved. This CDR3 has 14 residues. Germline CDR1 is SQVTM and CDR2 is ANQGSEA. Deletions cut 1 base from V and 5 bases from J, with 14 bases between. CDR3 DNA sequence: TGCAGCGTTGAAGTCAGGACCGCGGGTTATGGCTACACCTTC. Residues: CSVEVRTAGYGYTF.

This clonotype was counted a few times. This chain's CDR3 is CASTRGGNYNEQFF. In DNA, the CDR3 is TGTGCCAGTACTAGGGGCGGGAATTACAATGAGCAGTTCTTC. The chain joins TRBV19 to TRBJ2-1; tentatively, D is TRBD2 (6 bases). Trimming took 7 bases from V and 4 from J, leaving 14 bases between them. The germline V gene has CDR1 LNHDA and CDR2 SQIVND (reference sequence). The CDR3 extends over 14 amino acids.

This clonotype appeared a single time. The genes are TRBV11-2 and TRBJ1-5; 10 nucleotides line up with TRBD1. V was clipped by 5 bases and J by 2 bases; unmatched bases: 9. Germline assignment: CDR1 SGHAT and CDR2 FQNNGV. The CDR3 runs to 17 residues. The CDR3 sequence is CASSLKGTGAGNQPQHF. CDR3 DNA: TGTGCCAGCAGCCTGAAGGGGACAGGGGCAGGCAATCAGCCCCAGCATTTT.

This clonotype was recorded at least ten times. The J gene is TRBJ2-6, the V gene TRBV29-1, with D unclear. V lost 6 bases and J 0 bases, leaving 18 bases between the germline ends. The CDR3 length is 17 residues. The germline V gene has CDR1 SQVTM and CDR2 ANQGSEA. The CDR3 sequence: CSVVQDYSSSGANVLTF. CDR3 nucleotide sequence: TGCAGCGTCGTGCAGGATTACTCAAGCTCTGGGGCCAACGTCCTGACTTTC.

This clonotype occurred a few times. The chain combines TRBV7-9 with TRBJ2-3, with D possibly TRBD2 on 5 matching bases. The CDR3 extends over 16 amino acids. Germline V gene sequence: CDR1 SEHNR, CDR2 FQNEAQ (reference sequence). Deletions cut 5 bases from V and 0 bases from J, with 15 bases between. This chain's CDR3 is CASSPPLGVSTDTQYF. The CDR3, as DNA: TGTGCCAGCAGCCCCCCCCTCGGGGTGAGCACAGATACGCAGTATTTT.